The rows below give T cell receptor beta chains drawn from one sample of a study of blood T cell repertoires in COVID-19. Profiling relied on immunoSEQ multiplex PCR, and the TCRdb table lists in-frame clones only, not all of them. This table holds approximately 60,000 clones, roughly 78% found once. The sample consisted of peripheral blood. The origin of the receptors is a man in his sixties with COVID-19, enrolled during active disease. CDR3s include the opening cysteine and the closing phenylalanine or tryptophan. The D gene is left open where the match is weak. Only some rows state a clone size, as once, few, many or a class for expanded clones.

TRBV9	TRBD2	TRBJ2-3	NA	TGTGCCAGCAGCGTAGGGTTAGCGGGAGATACGCAGTATTTT	CASSVGLAGDTQYF
TRBV6-2/TRBV6-3	NA	TRBJ2-7	NA	TGTGCCAGCAGCCCTGCCGGTACCTACGAGCAGTACTTC	CASSPAGTYEQYF
TRBV5-1	NA	TRBJ1-4	NA	TGCGCCAGCAGCTTGGCTGGAGTGACTAATGAAAAACTGTTTTTT	CASSLAGVTNEKLFF
TRBV28	TRBD1	TRBJ1-2	NA	TGTGCCAGCACCTTGGGGACAGGAATGAGCTACACCTTC	CASTLGTGMSYTF
TRBV18	TRBD1	TRBJ2-5	NA	TGTGCCAGCTCACCGGGACAGACCATACAAGAGACCCAGTACTTC	CASSPGQTIQETQYF
TRBV15	TRBD1	TRBJ1-2	NA	TGTGCCACCAGCTCCGGGACAGGGGCTGGCTACACCTTC	CATSSGTGAGYTF
TRBV28	NA	TRBJ2-2	few	TGTGCCACCACTACTAGATCGACCGGGGAGCTGTTTTTT	CATTTRSTGELFF
TRBV4-1	NA	TRBJ1-6	NA	TGCGCCAGCAGCCAAGGTGGGGGGATGTATAATTCACCCCTCCACTTT	CASSQGGGMYNSPLHF
TRBV4-2	NA	TRBJ2-7	NA	TGTGCCAGCCGCCCCTCGCTAGCCGCCTACGAGCAGTACTTC	CASRPSLAAYEQYF
TRBV7-2	TRBD1	TRBJ1-2	NA	TGTGCCAGCAGCTTTCCCGGGACAGGGCTCTATGGCTACACCTTC	CASSFPGTGLYGYTF
TRBV5-6	TRBD1	TRBJ1-6	NA	TGTGCCAGCAGCTTCGACAGGGCAGTTTTGAATTCACCCCTCCACTTT	CASSFDRAVLNSPLHF
TRBV2	TRBD1	TRBJ1-3	NA	TGTGCCAGCAGGTGGGACAGCGGAAACACCATATATTTT	CASRWDSGNTIYF
TRBV5-4	TRBD2	TRBJ2-5	NA	TGTGCCAGCAGCATGGCTAGCGGGAGGCAATTGCAGACCCAGTACTTC	CASSMASGRQLQTQYF
TRBV19	NA	TRBJ1-1	NA	TGTGCCAGTAGAGACAAAAGACGGGGTGAAGCTTTCTTT	CASRDKRRGEAFF
TRBV5-4	TRBD2	TRBJ2-1	NA	TGTGCCAGCAGCTTGGTAGCGGGTTTGTACAATGAGCAGTTCTTC	CASSLVAGLYNEQFF
TRBV19	TRBD2	TRBJ2-5	NA	TGTGCCACCGGACCCAGGATTGGACTAGCGGTGGAGACCCAGTACTTC	CATGPRIGLAVETQYF
TRBV3-1/TRBV3-2	NA	TRBJ2-7	NA	TGTGCCAGCAGCCAGATGTCGGGACAAATGTACGGGCAGTACTTC	CASSQMSGQMYGQYF
TRBV19	NA	TRBJ2-1	NA	TGTGCCAGTAGTATAGTCGCGAGCTCCTACAATGAGCAGTTCTTC	CASSIVASSYNEQFF
TRBV7-3	NA	TRBJ2-3	few	TGTGCCAGCAGCTTTCTCGGGGAAGGGTGGGATACGCAGTATTTT	CASSFLGEGWDTQYF
TRBV29-1	NA	TRBJ2-2	NA	TGCAGCGCCGCCGGGACACCGAACACCGGGGAGCTGTTTTTT	CSAAGTPNTGELFF
TRBV28	NA	TRBJ1-3	NA	TGTGCCAGCATCGAGGGTGGTGGAAACACCATATATTTT	CASIEGGGNTIYF
TRBV28	NA	TRBJ1-5	NA	TGTGCCAGCAGTTTATTCCGGACAGCTCAACGGCCCCAGCATTTT	CASSLFRTAQRPQHF
TRBV11-2	NA	TRBJ1-1	few	TGTGCCAGCAGCCCCCGGTGGGGGGAGAACACTGAAGCTTTCTTT	CASSPRWGENTEAFF
TRBV5-6	TRBD1	TRBJ2-4	NA	TGTGCCAGCAGCCCCGGACAGGGAAACGGGGTGCGAAAAAACATTCAGTACTTC	CASSPGQGNGVRKNIQYF
TRBV5-1	TRBD2	TRBJ2-3	NA	TGCGCCAGCAGCTCCGGACTAGCGGCTTTAATTGGCACAGATACGCAGTATTTT	CASSSGLAALIGTDTQYF
TRBV5-1	NA	TRBJ1-1	NA	TGCGCCAGCAGCTCACAGGGGAACACTGAAGCTTTCTTT	CASSSQGNTEAFF
TRBV30	NA	TRBJ1-5	NA	TGTGCCTGGAGTGGCGGGGGCAATCAGCCCCAGCATTTT	CAWSGGGNQPQHF
TRBV7-2	NA	TRBJ2-1	NA	TGTGCCAGCAGCTCCAGTACTAGTAAGGTTGAGCAGTTCTTC	CASSSSTSKVEQFF
TRBV5-5	NA	TRBJ1-1	few	TGTGCCAGCAGCCCACACCTGACAGTGAACACTGAAGCTTTCTTT	CASSPHLTVNTEAFF
TRBV28	NA	TRBJ1-2	NA	TGTGCCAGCAGCCCACTTCGGGGTTACAGCTATGGCTACACCTTC	CASSPLRGYSYGYTF
TRBV10-2	TRBD2	TRBJ2-2	NA	TGCGCCAGCAGTGAGGGTTGGGCTAGCGGATACCTCGCGAACACCGGGGAGCTGTTTTTT	CASSEGWASGYLANTGELFF
TRBV3-1/TRBV3-2	TRBD2	TRBJ2-7	NA	TGTGCCAGCAGTCCGAGATGGACTAGCAGCTTCGAGCAGTACTTC	CASSPRWTSSFEQYF
TRBV12-3/TRBV12-4	NA	TRBJ1-2	NA	TGTGCCAGCAGTTTAGAGGGGCAAGGCTACACCTTC	CASSLEGQGYTF
TRBV3-1/TRBV3-2	TRBD2	TRBJ2-2	NA	TGTGCCAGCCGAACGTTGGCGGGAGGCGCGAACACCGGGGAGCTGTTTTTT	CASRTLAGGANTGELFF
TRBV5-5	NA	TRBJ2-4	NA	TGTGCCAGCAGCTTGGAACAGAGCACCAAAAACATTCAGTACTTC	CASSLEQSTKNIQYF
TRBV12-5	TRBD2	TRBJ2-7	NA	TGTGCTAGTGGTTTGCAGCGGGGGGGCCTCTACGAGCAGTACTTC	CASGLQRGGLYEQYF
TRBV6-5	TRBD1	TRBJ2-7	NA	TGTGCCAGCAGTTATTCGACAGGGTCACCTAACTACGAGCAGTACTTC	CASSYSTGSPNYEQYF
TRBV2	TRBD1	TRBJ2-5	NA	TGTGCCAGCAGTACAGGGGCAGAGACCCAGTACTTC	CASSTGAETQYF
TRBV5-4	NA	TRBJ2-5	NA	TGTGCCAGCAGGTCAGGCGGGGGCGGGGAGACCCAGTACTTC	CASRSGGGGETQYF
TRBV10-3	NA	TRBJ1-5	few	TGTGCCATCAGTGATGGGGGGGACTGGTGGCAGCCCCAGCATTTT	CAISDGGDWWQPQHF
TRBV10-2	TRBD1	TRBJ1-2	NA	TGCGCCAGCAGTGAGTCTTTGGTTAGGGGGCAGGGCTACACCTTC	CASSESLVRGQGYTF
TRBV5-6	TRBD1	TRBJ1-1	NA	TGTGCCAGCAGCTTGGGACCATTACAGGGGGCCTCTGAAGCTTTCTTT	CASSLGPLQGASEAFF
TRBV20-1	NA	TRBJ2-7	NA	TGCAGTGCTAGAGCAGTCTACGAGCAGTACTTC	CSARAVYEQYF
TRBV19	TRBD1	TRBJ1-2	NA	TGTGCCAGTAGTATGGCAGGACAGGGGCTTGGCTACACCTTC	CASSMAGQGLGYTF
TRBV5-1	NA	TRBJ1-6	NA	TGCGCCAGCAGCCAACAGGATGGCTCCTATAATTCACCCCTCCACTTT	CASSQQDGSYNSPLHF
TRBV7-9	NA	TRBJ2-5	NA	TGTGCCAGCAGCACAGGCCGTGACTTCCAAGAGACCCAGTACTTC	CASSTGRDFQETQYF
TRBV11-2	NA	TRBJ2-7	NA	TGTGCCAGCAGCTGGGGACAACTCTCCTACGAGCAGTACTTC	CASSWGQLSYEQYF
TRBV10-1	TRBD1	TRBJ2-7	NA	TGCGCCAGCAGTGAGTCGTCAGGGGGCCGCCACGAGCAGTACTTC	CASSESSGGRHEQYF
TRBV18	NA	TRBJ2-1	NA	TGTGCCAGCTCACCAACCCCCTCCTTCGGTGAGCAGTTCTTC	CASSPTPSFGEQFF
TRBV19	NA	TRBJ2-5	once	TGTGCCACTCGGGGACTCCAATACCAAGAGACCCAGTACTTC	CATRGLQYQETQYF
TRBV9	NA	TRBJ1-6	few	TGTGCCTCCTCCCCCGGGGGGATTCGAAATTCACCCCTCCACTTT	CASSPGGIRNSPLHF
TRBV24-1	NA	TRBJ2-2	NA	TGTGCCACCAGTGAAGGGGGGAGGGCCGGGGAGCTGTTTTTT	CATSEGGRAGELFF
TRBV10-1	TRBD1	TRBJ2-7	NA	TGCGCCAGCAGTGAGGGGACAGGGGACGAGCAGTACTTC	CASSEGTGDEQYF
TRBV5-4	TRBD2	TRBJ2-5	NA	TGTGCCAGCAGACCTAGCGGGGGGGCCTTTGAGACCCAGTACTTC	CASRPSGGAFETQYF
TRBV21-1	NA	TRBJ2-3	few	TGTGCCAGTACTTTAGCGGGAGGATTCACAGATACGCAGTATTTT	CASTLAGGFTDTQYF
TRBV5-1	TRBD1	TRBJ1-3	NA	TGCGCCAGCAGCTTGGTAGGGGGCGGAAACACCATATATTTT	CASSLVGGGNTIYF
TRBV15	TRBD1	TRBJ1-2	NA	TGTGCCACCAGCTTGGACAGGGCTTTAGGCTACACCTTC	CATSLDRALGYTF
TRBV5-6	NA	TRBJ2-2	NA	TGTGCCAGCAGCTTGGGGCTGGGGGCCTCGGGCACCGGGGAGCTGTTTTTT	CASSLGLGASGTGELFF
TRBV27	NA	TRBJ2-3	NA	TGTGCCACCCGACTCCGGGACTTGACAGATACGCAGTATTTT	CATRLRDLTDTQYF
TRBV3-1/TRBV3-2	NA	TRBJ1-2	NA	TGTGCCAGCAGCCAAGACCCTTTACAGGATAGATATGGCTACACCTTC	CASSQDPLQDRYGYTF